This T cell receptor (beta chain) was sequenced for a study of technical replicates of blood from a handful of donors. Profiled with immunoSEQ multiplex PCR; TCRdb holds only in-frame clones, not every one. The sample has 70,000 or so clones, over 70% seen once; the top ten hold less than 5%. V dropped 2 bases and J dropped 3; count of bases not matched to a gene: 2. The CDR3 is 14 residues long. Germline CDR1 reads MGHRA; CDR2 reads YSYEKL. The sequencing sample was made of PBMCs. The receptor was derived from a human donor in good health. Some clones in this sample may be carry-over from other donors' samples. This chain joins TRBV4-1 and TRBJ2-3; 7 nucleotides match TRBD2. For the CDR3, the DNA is TGCGCCAGCAGCCAACTAGCGGATACAGATACGCAGTATTTT. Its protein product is CASSQLADTDTQYF.